The clone carrying this TCR beta chain was seen a handful of times. Mouse gene names and germline throughout. Coverage ceases 4 residues before the CDR3 finishes, and the germline J gene fills in the end. This specimen belongs to a study of CD8+ T cells in alopecia areata. Overall study: The approximately 6-11-week-old female C3H/HeJ mice were given skin taken from approximately 6-13-month-old C3H/HeJ graft donors that had spontaneous alopecia.

RNA extraction was followed by reverse transcription into cDNA, which acted as the sequencing template. Using immunoSEQ multiplex PCR, the repertoire was profiled, and TCRdb retains in-frame clones only, with some absent. The sample lists roughly 260,000 clones, none appearing once, the ten largest making up more than 0.95%. A sort of pooled cutaneous lymph node cells used CD4, CD8alpha, NKG2D, NKG2ACE and other stains. The J segment lost 0 bases and the V segment lost 3 bases, leaving 7 bases of the junction unmatched. Per germline, CDR1 NSHNY and CDR2 SYGAGN. This CDR3 region has 17 residues. The chain is built from TRBV13-1 and TRBJ2-7, with 12 bases that match TRBD1. The sequencing input was CD4+ T cells sorted from a lymph node. This sequence was found in a C3H/HeJ mouse with alopecia areata. The MHC haplotype of the strain is H2-k. CDR3 in amino acids: CASSAGTGGLSSYEQYF. The covered CDR3 bases are TGTGCCAGCAGTGCGGGGACAGGGGGCCTTAGCTCCTAT.